Below are 15 T cell receptor beta chains sequenced from a single sample in a study of T-cell memory formation after mild COVID-19. TCRdb reanalysed the 5' RACE reads using MiXCR and keeps one entry per CDR3 protein. The sample holds about 500,000 distinct CDR3 sequences; roughly 20% are singletons and the top ten take under 15%. Sequences were obtained from PBMCs or a T cell subset sorted from them (not recorded which). These receptors were collected from an adult woman who had mild COVID-19 (a few samples of this study predate the infection). Cell type and time point are not known.

The chain couples TRBV11-1 to TRBJ1-2, with 10 nucleotides matching TRBD1. This CDR3 has 15 amino acids. V was pared by 5 bases and J by 3 bases, with 6 bases of the junction left unmatched. CDR1 and CDR2 (germline): SGHAT, FQDESV (reference sequence). CDR3 in amino acids: CASSRRDRGDYGYTF. CDR3 nucleotide sequence: TGTGCCAGCAGCCGCCGGGACAGGGGTGACTATGGCTACACCTTC.

The J gene is TRBJ2-3, the V gene TRBV6-2 or TRBV6-3, with TRBD1 matching over 9 bases. The CDR3 covers 16 residues. V shed 4 bases and J 3 bases; nucleotides not matched to a gene: 8. The germline V gene has CDR1 MNHEY and CDR2 SVGEGT. CDR3 region: CASSSNRGRITDTQYF. The DNA of the CDR3 is TGTGCCAGCAGTTCGAACAGGGGGCGGATAACAGATACGCAGTATTTT.

This clonotype was seen ten or more times. The chain carries TRBV10-3 and TRBJ2-7; TRBD1 aligns across 7 bases. There are 14 residues in the CDR3. V was pared by 9 bases and J by 3 bases, with 11 bases of the junction left unmatched. The V gene's germline CDR1 is ENHRY and CDR2 SYGVKD. CDR3 region: CAISTGSSVYEQYF. In DNA form, the CDR3 reads TGTGCCATTTCGACAGGGTCAAGTGTCTACGAGCAGTACTTC.

This clonotype has a handful of counts. The chain is built from TRBV4-1 and TRBJ2-7; the match to TRBD1 covers 9 bases. The germline V gene has CDR1 MGHRA and CDR2 YSYEKL. The CDR3 spans 16 residues. The junction had 8 bases not matched to a gene; V was cut back by 1 base and J by 4 bases. CDR3 sequence (DNA): TGCGCCAGCAGCCAAGTAAGCGGGACAGGGTCATACGAGCAGTACTTC. Encoded protein: CASSQVSGTGSYEQYF.

The chain combines TRBV28 with TRBJ1-5; no reliable D call. Germline CDR1 MDHEN, CDR2 SYDVKM. V lost 8 bases and J lost 5, with 10 bases in between. CDR3 length: 12 amino acids. The CDR3 loop reads CASCLADQPQHF. CDR3 DNA: TGTGCCAGCTGCTTAGCTGATCAGCCCCAGCATTTT.

The V and J genes are TRBV5-1 and TRBJ2-6; 7 positions agree with TRBD1. The CDR3 is 18 amino acids. Germline CDR1 reads SGHRS; CDR2 reads YFSETQ. Trimming removed 4 bases from V and 0 bases from J; junction bases left unmatched: 10. CDR3 sequence reads: CASSPGQVSSSGANVLTF. The CDR3 DNA reads as TGCGCCAGCAGCCCAGGACAGGTTAGCTCCTCTGGGGCCAACGTCCTGACTTTC.

The genes are TRBV6-1 and TRBJ1-5, with TRBD1 matching over 7 bases. Germline-derived CDR1 and CDR2 are MNHNS and SASEGT. The CDR3 has 14 amino acids. The V gene end was trimmed by 10 bases and the J gene end by 3 bases; junction bases not matched to a gene: 9. In DNA, the CDR3 is TGTGCCACCGTGGACAGGCCCCCCAATCAGCCCCAGCATTTT. The encoded protein is CATVDRPPNQPQHF.

This clonotype has more than one count but fewer than ten. The J gene is TRBJ1-2, the V gene TRBV20-1; TRBD1 matches at 7 bases. This CDR3 spans 13 amino acids. The J segment lost 7 bases and the V segment lost 4 bases, leaving 9 bases of the junction unmatched. Germline CDR1 reads DFQATT; CDR2 reads SNEGSKA (reference sequence). This CDR3 is CSAIKTGRGGYTF. CDR3 nucleotide sequence: TGCAGTGCTATTAAGACAGGGAGGGGTGGCTACACCTTC.

V gene TRBV7-9 combines with J gene TRBJ1-2, with a weak D call TRBD1 (6 bases). V lost 5 bases and J lost 6, with 10 bases in between. Germline CDR1 reads SEHNR; CDR2 reads FQNEAQ (reference sequence). The CDR3 runs 12 residues. In nucleotides, the CDR3 is TGTGCCAGCAGCCGACAGGTGGATGGCTACACCTTC. As protein: CASSRQVDGYTF.

V is TRBV20-1 and J is TRBJ2-7, with no clear D. Germline V gene data show CDR1 as DFQATT and CDR2 as SNEGSKA (reference sequence). The CDR3 totals 9 residues. Trimming shortened V by 5 bases and J by 4 bases, and 3 bases separated the two germline ends. The CDR3 loop reads CSAAYEQYF. In DNA, the CDR3 is TGCAGTGCTGCATACGAGCAGTACTTC.

The chain has TRBV7-9 and TRBJ2-5; a possible D gene is TRBD2 (6 bases). This CDR3 is 15 amino acids long. The V gene's germline CDR1 is SEHNR and CDR2 FQNEAQ (reference sequence). V shed 5 bases and J shed 3 bases, with 16 bases lying between them. CDR3: CASSVLSSGKETQYF. The CDR3 DNA sequence: TGTGCCAGCAGCGTCTTAAGTAGCGGAAAAGAGACCCAGTACTTC. Variable domain in full (rest from reference TRBV7-9 and TRBJ2-5): DTGVSQNPRHKITKRGQNVTFRCDPISEHNRLYWYRQTLGQGPEFLTYFQNEAQLEKSRLLSDRFSAERPKGSFSTLEIQRTEQGDSAMYLCASSVLSSGKETQYFGPGTRLLVL.

The chain carries TRBV14 and TRBJ2-7; possible D gene TRBD2, 6 bases. The CDR3 spans 14 residues. V gave up 3 bases and J gave up 4 bases, with 13 bases separating them. Looked up from germline, CDR1 is SGHDN and CDR2 is FVKESK. CDR3 sequence: CASSQRRESYEQYF. CDR3 sequence (DNA): TGTGCCAGCAGCCAGAGGAGGGAGAGTTACGAGCAGTACTTC.

This clonotype has a handful of counts. The chain couples TRBV25-1 to TRBJ1-2; D is ambiguous. V was cut by 3 bases and J by 4 bases, with 15 bases left in between. The length of the CDR3 is 15 residues. CDR1 MGHDK and CDR2 SYGVNS come from the germline V gene. The CDR3 DNA is TGTGCCAGCAGTGATTGGGCTCGCCCCATCTATGGCTACACCTTC. Protein: CASSDWARPIYGYTF.

The gene calls are TRBV29-1 and TRBJ2-1, with 11 bases lining up with TRBD1. The CDR3 contains 14 residues. Germline assignment: CDR1 SQVTM and CDR2 ANQGSEA. V dropped 6 bases and J dropped 8; count of bases not matched to a gene: 9. The CDR3 DNA reads as TGCAGCGTAAATGGACAGGGGGCAGGTGATGAGCAGTTCTTC. Amino acids: CSVNGQGAGDEQFF.

This chain links TRBV7-3 with TRBJ1-2; 9 bases agree with TRBD1. The V segment lost 5 bases and the J segment 7 bases; nucleotides outside the gene matches: 8. The germline V gene has CDR1 SGHTA and CDR2 FQGTGA. This CDR3 contains 14 residues. CDR3: CASSEAGTGSGYTF. CDR3 nucleotides: TGTGCCAGCAGCGAAGCCGGGACAGGGTCTGGCTACACCTTC. Complete variable domain (other parts from reference TRBV7-3 and TRBJ1-2): GAGVSQTPSNKVTEKGKYVELRCDPISGHTALYWYRQSLGQGPEFLIYFQGTGAADDSGLPNDRFFAVRPEGSVSTLKIQRTERGDSAVYLCASSEAGTGSGYTFGSGTRLTVV.